This entry is about one T cell receptor beta chain. The target of this receptor is not known. No per-base quality is available; no much larger clone lies one base away. At the junction V is shortened by 0 bases and J by 0 bases, with 7 bases in between. Taken from cysteine to phenylalanine, the CDR3 has 14 residues. The only DNA kept is the CDR3, 42 bases in frame from the first base. CDR1 is given as SGHRS and CDR2 as YFSETQ, both from the germline V gene. This sample is drawn from a study of cytomegalovirus exposure and HLA in healthy donors (dated by TCRdb to about 2017). Background on the whole study: According to an earlier analysis of several hundred of the donors, 150 million to 200 million T cells yielded roughly 100 million unique TCR beta sequences and more than 250 Gb of sequence data. A later analysis re-analyzed previously published TCR beta repertoires from 666 donors and added high-resolution HLA genotyping to study TCR occurrence patterns. Four to six DR-DQ haplotypes were handled as single units for association and clustering, since linkage in the cohort was strong. The study profiled the T cell repertoires of fewer than 850 subjects by immunosequencing and related them to cytomegalovirus serostatus. Every discovery cohort repertoire had been produced on one sequencing platform. Donor age, sex, ethnicity and CMV serostatus were compiled alongside the repertoire data. The later analysis used no new phenotypic data to find candidate immune exposures, relying instead on TCR beta sequences and their occurrence across donors. Of the 398 genotyped donors, around 81% fell in the genetic ancestry cluster associated with self-reported Caucasian donors. Approximately 300 gigabases of sequencing data and around 85 million unique TCR sequences made up an early release that covered several hundred HLA-typed donors. An earlier analysis of a few hundred of the donors applied high-throughput TCR beta sequencing to assess whether each TCR beta V gene segment acted as functional or pseudogenic. Genome-wide SNP genotypes for about 65% of the roughly 700 donors were used in a later genetic analysis, which treated that subset as a discovery cohort. Along with the roughly 700-subject first cohort, a separate validation cohort of approximately 110 different subjects was used. The aim of the study was to test whether cataloging public T cell receptors could identify signatures of past pathogen exposure. HLA typing included class I and class II loci at four-digit resolution. Among about 360 genotyped donors of the cohort, an average of roughly 240,000 unique TCR beta nucleotide sequences were sequenced per donor, 15% to 20% of them non-productive. High-throughput TCR immunosequencing, statistical association of individual TCRs with disease status, and machine learning were combined to predict cytomegalovirus infection status. Typing coverage differed by locus: A, B, C, DRB1 and DQB1 were typed in roughly 620-630 donors, DQA1 in 500 to 550, DPA1 in 606, and DPB1 in just under 490. The investigation overall reported the following: Broadly in line with IMGT annotations, most TCR beta V segments showed up in productive rearrangements about 90% or about 30% of the time in an earlier analysis of roughly 590 of the donors. A cluster of highly shared sequence variants was judged likely to represent a technical artifact of the sequencing pipeline. According to a later analysis, TCR association rates differed among HLA loci, with DRB1 alleles showing the most associated TCRs and HLA-C alleles showing the fewest. Sequencing depth was assumed to be roughly uniform across donors in the presence/absence analyses, though that assumption may not hold. The authors suggested that the approach could potentially be extended to other disease states and immunological phenotypes. CMV serostatus was the only immune exposure information available for the cohort. In a later analysis, 15,000 to 20,000 TCR beta sequences were associated with specific HLA alleles at a false discovery rate of 0.05. Some IMGT-functional V segments, including TRBV6-2 and TRBV6-3, could not be told apart with the 87-base-pair reads, so those segments were excluded. The study listed 164 TCR beta chains as associated with cytomegalovirus. This cohort had only TCR beta chains sequenced, and the lack of alpha or paired-chain data limited which features could be detected. Because counts were too low, fewer than 20 rarely observed V segments, including chromosome 9 orphons, were excluded from the earlier analysis of a few hundred of the donors. In vitro tests confirmed that a few of the cytomegalovirus-associated TCR beta chains recognize cytomegalovirus antigens. A further reported finding was that TCR beta sequences accurately predicted the HLA-A and HLA-B alleles for most subjects in the first cohort. Across donors, most TCR sequences were observed very rarely, whereas some public TCRs were present in many individuals. V-gene and J-gene trimming of TCR beta chains was associated with a missense DCLRE1C variant in a later genetic analysis, and the association was replicated in an independent cohort. In both the original and validation cohorts, the classifier was reported to diagnose cytomegalovirus status with high specificity and sensitivity. Because HLA typing was unavailable for some donors at each locus, only the typed subset was used in association tests. Strong co-occurrence of HLA alleles, especially DR and DQ, made assigning TCR associations to individual alleles difficult. Most CMV-associated TCR beta chains appeared to be HLA-restricted in a later analysis, and the HLA associations seemed to be driven largely by CMV exposure. Linkage disequilibrium might explain the correlated functional status among segregating V segments, but an unknown experimental factor could not be excluded. According to a later genetic analysis, donors in an Asian-associated ancestry cluster had fewer N-insertions in productive TCRs than the approximately 670-donor mean. In a later analysis, HLA-associated TCR beta chains were found to be more clonally expanded and to have lower generation probabilities than equally common non-associated chains. According to a later analysis, parvovirus B19, influenza, CMV and Epstein-Barr virus appeared linked to several top co-occurrence clusters.

The library came from the immunoSEQ multiplex PCR assay. The multiplex PCR relied on a mix of 60 forward primers for TCR Vbeta segments and 13 reverse primers for TCR Jbeta segments. The CDR3 region of rearranged TCR beta genes was amplified from genomic DNA with a multiplex PCR assay. The Illumina HiSeq System was used to sequence the amplified TCR beta libraries as 87-base-pair reads. In the paper's pipeline: A later analysis counted some 74 million unique TCR beta chains across the 690 or so repertoires, and around 9.9 million of these chains were shared by at least two donors. Raw reads were error-corrected and collapsed into unique sequences with a nearest-neighbor algorithm that merged closely related sequences to remove PCR and sequencing errors. V, D and J gene segments were assigned by aligning CDR3 sequences to IMGT reference sequences. For a sequence to be retained, a match of at least six nucleotides to both a V gene segment and a J gene segment was required. A rearrangement was called productive if the CDR3 had no stop codons and remained in frame with V and J, and every other rearrangement was called non-productive. CDR3 was defined according to IMGT convention as the region running from the second conserved V-encoded cysteine to the conserved J-encoded phenylalanine. Sequences without an unambiguous match to a single V gene segment were excluded from the earlier analysis of a few hundred of the donors. In an earlier analysis of about 590 of the donors, a V segment was called functional when productive rearrangements were above 56.7%, and segregating when the standard deviation between donors exceeded 5%. A statistical classification framework was developed to diagnose cytomegalovirus status using the catalog of TCR beta chain sequences. V and J gene assignment, in a later analysis, came from comparing TCR nucleotide sequences with IMGT/GENE-DB human TR gene sequences. Using the TCRdist pipeline, a later analysis assigned CDR3 sequences along with most-parsimonious VDJ recombination scenarios. A later analysis defined each TCR beta chain by its CDR3 amino acid sequence plus V-gene family, and excluded reads lacking a unique V-gene family. In a later analysis, several hundred highly shared, low-generation-probability nucleotide sequences were removed to address suspected cross-contamination and a sequencing artifact. A later analysis calculated a clonal expansion index for each public chain from normalized within-repertoire ranks of inferred template counts. In a later analysis, generation probabilities were computed with a VDJ recombination model fitted to out-of-frame rearrangements, and the resulting probabilities were checked against IGoR. In a later analysis, TCR-TCR, TCR-HLA and TCR-CMV co-occurrence was scored with hypergeometric tests, and a repertoire-size bias correction was applied to TCR pairs. In a later analysis, false discovery rates were estimated by permuting HLA or CMV assignments 20 times. In a later analysis, co-occurring TCRs were grouped using DBSCAN, with TCRdist sequence similarity added in when clustering inside HLA-allele-positive subsets. Repertoires with fewer than 30,000 or more than 120,000 public chains were left out of co-occurrence clustering, as were four to six repertoires with anomalous nucleotide sharing. This is the immuneACCESS table as TCRdb keeps it, with only in-frame sequences that have V and J called. A part of the clones is gone; compared with another copy, unresolved V genes explain less than half, and the rest is unexplained. V and J calls and clone size follow that table, whereas D and trimming were derived from the DNA. The sample table shows 95,000 to 100,000 clones, and 60% to 80% are seen once. The biggest ten clones account for less than 8.5% of the sample.

The cohort consisted of 666 healthy bone marrow donors. At the time of sampling, all cohort members were nominally healthy, though unrecorded immune exposures were likely present. The donor was CMV seronegative and was included in the group of 352 seronegative cohort members. Every donor gave a peripheral blood sample, and the peripheral blood mononuclear cells from that sample were used for TCR beta sequencing. Genomic DNA was extracted from the blood cell samples with the Qiagen DNeasy Blood Extraction Kit. This clonotype was obtained from a female donor in good health and CMV-seronegative. The source material was PBMCs. This chain joins TRBV5-1 to TRBJ2-7, with the D gene too uncertain to name. CDR3 loop: CASSLAVSSYEQYF. The nucleotide sequence reads TGCGCCAGCAGCTTGGCGGTAAGCTCCTACGAGCAGTACTTC.